A single sample gave rise to the 25 T cell receptor beta chains below, sequenced in a study of cytomegalovirus exposure and HLA in healthy donors. Researchers ran the PCR with 60 Vbeta and 13 Jbeta primers. This table comes from immunoSEQ multiplex PCR, and its TCRdb copy is limited to in-frame clones, with some not included. Here the sample spans under 150,000 clones, about 80% being singletons. Sequenced input: PBMCs. These receptors were taken from a woman in her twenties or thirties in good health and CMV-seronegative.

The chain carries TRBV5-1 and TRBJ1-1; D gene unclear. Germline lookup yields CDR1 SGHRS and CDR2 YFSETQ. The CDR3 runs to 12 residues. Trimming left V 6 bases short and J 0 bases short, with 6 bases between. The CDR3 spells CASTGVNTEAFF. The CDR3 coding sequence is TGCGCCAGCACGGGAGTGAACACTGAAGCTTTCTTT.

This clone has only a few counts. This chain links TRBV6-1 with TRBJ1-6; the D is unclear. The V and J ends lost 1 base and 15 bases respectively, with 10 bases between them. The germline V gene encodes CDR1 MNHNS and CDR2 SASEGT. This CDR3 is built from 12 residues. The CDR3 bases are TGTGCCAGCAGTGAAGAACGGTTTTTCCTCCACTTT. It is translated as CASSEERFFLHF.

This rearrangement joins TRBV5-4 to TRBJ2-5; D unresolved. This CDR3 comprises 14 residues. Germline V CDR1 and CDR2: SGHNT, YYREEE (reference sequence). The ends were cut back, 0 bases at V and 3 bases at J, with 9 bases in the middle. This chain's CDR3 is CASSLGTVEETQYF. The CDR3 DNA reads TGTGCCAGCAGCTTGGGAACGGTGGAAGAGACCCAGTACTTC. Based on the CDR3 plus reference TRBV5-4 and TRBJ2-5, the full variable domain is ETGVTQSPTHLIKTRGQQVTLRCSSQSGHNTVSWYQQALGQGPQFIFQYYREEENGRGNFPPRFSGLQFPNYSSELNVNALELDDSALYLCASSLGTVEETQYFGPGTRLLVL.

The chain recombines TRBV7-8 with TRBJ2-5; 12 bases agree with TRBD2. Germline V gene lookup returns CDR1 SGHVS and CDR2 FQNEAQ. Unmatched junction bases numbered 9, after V lost 5 bases and J lost 5 bases. The CDR3 extends over 16 amino acids. The CDR3 sequence is CASSPLAGGPWETQYF. The CDR3 DNA reads as TGTGCCAGCAGCCCTCTAGCGGGGGGGCCCTGGGAGACCCAGTACTTC.

This chain uses TRBV9 with TRBJ2-5; 9 nucleotides line up with TRBD1. This CDR3 comprises 16 residues. V was pared by 4 bases and J by 1 base, with 8 bases of the junction left unmatched. CDR1 is SGDLS and CDR2 is YYNGEE in the germline V gene. DNA of the CDR3: TGTGCCAGCAGCTACCGGACAGGGGAGAGCCAAGAGACCCAGTACTTC. Amino acid sequence: CASSYRTGESQETQYF.

V gene TRBV5-1 combines with J gene TRBJ1-5; D is ambiguous. The CDR3 spans 13 residues. Trimming cost V 6 bases and J 5 bases, with 12 bases left between them. Germline values: CDR1 SGHRS, CDR2 YFSETQ. The CDR3 DNA reads as TGCGCCAGCATGAGGAGGTGCGATCAGCCCCAGCATTTT. It specifies CASMRRCDQPQHF.

The V gene is TRBV6-6, the J gene TRBJ2-7, with TRBD1 identical over 7 bases. Germline CDR1 reads MNHNY; CDR2 reads SVGAGI (reference sequence). This CDR3 is 16 amino acids long. Losses at the gene ends were 0 bases for V and 4 bases for J; bases not matched to a gene: 9. The CDR3 nucleotides are TGTGCCAGCAGTTACTCTTCTCGGACAGGCACGTACGAGCAGTACTTC. Protein: CASSYSSRTGTYEQYF.

This clone has a handful of counts. This rearrangement joins TRBV30 to TRBJ2-7, with D perhaps matching TRBD2 (6 bases). V dropped 7 bases and J dropped 6 bases, with 19 bases sitting between them. The CDR3 has 13 amino acids. Per germline, CDR1 GTSNPN and CDR2 SVGIG (reference sequence). The CDR3 is CALKFRGSGEQYF. CDR3 DNA sequence: TGTGCCTTGAAGTTCCGGGGGTCCGGCGAGCAGTACTTC.

The genes are TRBV2 and TRBJ2-1, with D possibly matching TRBD1 (6 bases). CDR3 length: 13 residues. V shed 6 bases and J shed 6 bases, with 12 bases lying between them. Germline CDR1 and CDR2: SNHLY and FYNNEI. The CDR3 protein is CASRQGTSNEQFF. The DNA of the CDR3 is TGTGCCAGCAGGCAGGGGACAAGCAATGAGCAGTTCTTC.

This sequence joins TRBV29-1 and TRBJ1-2; the D gene is possibly TRBD1 (5 bases). The V end was cut by 2 bases, the J end by 4 bases, with 8 bases between. Germline CDR1 and CDR2: SQVTM and ANQGSEA. The CDR3 is made up of 12 amino acids. The CDR3 loop reads CSVEKQVYGYTF. CDR3 sequence (DNA): TGCAGCGTTGAAAAACAGGTCTATGGCTACACCTTC.

This chain connects TRBV2 to TRBJ2-1; 7 positions agree with TRBD1. V shed 6 bases and J 7 bases; nucleotides not matched to a gene: 6. This CDR3 is built from 13 residues. Germline V gene data show CDR1 as SNHLY and CDR2 as FYNNEI. The CDR3 is CASRTGFTNEQFF. DNA for the CDR3: TGTGCCAGCAGGACAGGGTTCACTAATGAGCAGTTCTTC.

The rearrangement uses TRBV4-2 and TRBJ2-3; D is possibly TRBD2 (6 bases). The germline V gene encodes CDR1 LGHNA and CDR2 YNFKEQ. V was trimmed by 2 bases and J by 2 bases, leaving 14 bases between them. CDR3 size: 16 residues. The CDR3 DNA reads as TGTGCCAGCAGCCAATTAGCGGCAGGGACCACAGATACGCAGTATTTT. Translated: CASSQLAAGTTDTQYF.

This chain uses TRBV5-1 with TRBJ2-1; 13 nucleotides match TRBD2. The ends lost 4 bases at V and 4 bases at J; junction bases unmatched: 8. There are 17 residues in the CDR3. CDR1 SGHRS and CDR2 YFSETQ come from the germline V gene. CDR3 sequence: CASSGGLAGERYNEQFF. CDR3 sequence (DNA): TGCGCCAGCAGCGGCGGACTAGCGGGAGAACGATACAATGAGCAGTTCTTC.

The chain joins TRBV27 to TRBJ2-4, with D maybe TRBD1 (5 bases). V lost 6 bases to trimming and J lost 1 base, with 13 bases between them. CDR3 length: 15 residues. Germline V gene sequence: CDR1 MNHEY, CDR2 SMNVEV (reference sequence). In nucleotides, the CDR3 is TGTGCCAGCAGAAGGGGATCCTATGCCAAAAACATTCAGTACTTC. Translating gives CASRRGSYAKNIQYF.

This clone is a singleton in its sample. The chain has TRBV10-1 and TRBJ2-7; 7 bases agree with TRBD2. The CDR3 totals 16 residues. CDR1 is WNHNN and CDR2 is SYGVQD in the germline V gene (reference sequence). J lost 0 bases, V lost 3 bases, and 8 bases had no gene match. CDR3 region: CASSDGRIESSYEQYF. CDR3 DNA: TGCGCCAGCAGTGACGGGAGGATCGAGAGCTCCTACGAGCAGTACTTC.

The chain carries TRBV10-2 and TRBJ1-1; D is unclear. Germline V gene sequence: CDR1 WSHSY, CDR2 SAAADI. The V and J ends lost 3 bases and 0 bases respectively, with 5 bases between them. The CDR3 consists of 13 residues. CDR3 residues: CASSDRLNTEAFF. CDR3 in DNA: TGCGCCAGCAGTGACAGGTTGAACACTGAAGCTTTCTTT.

The chain joins TRBV30 to TRBJ1-5; 12 positions agree with TRBD1. V trimming: 1 base; J trimming: 2 bases; junction bases outside the gene matches: 6. This CDR3 spans 17 amino acids. Germline loops: CDR1 GTSNPN, CDR2 SVGIG (reference sequence). This chain's CDR3 is CAWSAGTGGAGNQPQHF. Here the CDR3 DNA reads TGTGCCTGGAGTGCCGGGACAGGGGGCGCCGGCAATCAGCCCCAGCATTTT.

The chain couples TRBV29-1 to TRBJ2-6, with a possible D match to TRBD1 (5 bases). There are 15 residues in the CDR3. Looked up from germline, CDR1 is SQVTM and CDR2 is ANQGSEA. Trimming removed 2 bases at V and 0 bases at J, with 8 bases between. The CDR3 DNA reads TGCAGCGTTGAATCCAGGGACTCTGGGGCCAACGTCCTGACTTTC. Residues: CSVESRDSGANVLTF.

This clone was detected once. This chain connects TRBV27 to TRBJ2-3, with D possibly TRBD2 on 5 matching bases. With 5 bases removed from V and 0 bases from J, the gap between germline ends came to 9 bases. The germline gives CDR1 MNHEY, CDR2 SMNVEV (reference sequence). This CDR3 has 14 amino acids. The CDR3 DNA follows: TGTGCCAGCAGTGGACTGGACAGCACAGATACGCAGTATTTT. Translated: CASSGLDSTDTQYF.

The chain has TRBV6-5 and TRBJ1-5, with TRBD1 identical over 10 bases. This CDR3 spans 15 amino acids. J lost 0 bases, V lost 8 bases, and 4 bases had no gene match. The germline gives CDR1 MNHEY, CDR2 SVGAGI. The CDR3 DNA sequence: TGTGCCAGCGGGACAGGGGCGATTAGCAATCAGCCCCAGCATTTT. The encoded protein is CASGTGAISNQPQHF.

This chain connects TRBV29-1 to TRBJ1-2, with D tentatively TRBD1 (5 bases). Trimming took off 4 bases at V and 3 bases at J, with 18 bases between the two ends. The CDR3 spans 15 residues. Germline values: CDR1 SQVTM, CDR2 ANQGSEA. CDR3 nucleotide sequence: TGCAGCGTTGGGAGACAGACACCTGATGACTATGGCTACACCTTC. This codes for CSVGRQTPDDYGYTF.

This rearrangement joins TRBV21-1 to TRBJ2-7; the DNA was not compared with TRBD1, the D call given in the table. TRBV21-1 is classified as a pseudogene. The CDR3 covers 15 residues. CDR3 sequence (DNA): TGTGCCAGCAGCAAACGCGGGACAGGGGGCGGCGAGCAGTACTTC. It translates to CASSKRGTGGGEQYF.

This rearrangement joins TRBV5-6 to TRBJ1-2; D is perhaps TRBD1 (5 bases). This CDR3 comprises 15 residues. CDR1 and CDR2 (germline): SGHDT, YYEEEE. Trimming left V 4 bases short and J 0 bases short, with 13 bases between. The CDR3 bases are TGTGCCAGCAGCGGAACAGGCCGGGCTAACTATGGCTACACCTTC. It codes for CASSGTGRANYGYTF.

As concerns this clone: The sample contains more than one DNA sequence encoding this CDR3. J is TRBJ2-3 and V is TRBV11-2; TRBD2 matches 10 bases. V shed 0 bases, J shed 6 bases, and the junction held 12 bases outside the gene matches. The germline V gene has CDR1 SGHAT and CDR2 FQNNGV. CDR3 size: 18 residues. CDR3 residues: CASSLEGSGGASGDTQYF. CDR3 DNA sequence: TGTGCCAGCAGCTTAGAGGGGAGCGGGGGGGCTTCTGGGGATACGCAGTATTTT.

This chain's CDR3 is CASSLAGSLNEKLFF. CDR3 nucleotides: TGTGCCAGCAGCTTAGCGGGCAGCCTTAATGAAAAACTGTTTTTT. The chain couples TRBV7-2 to TRBJ1-4, with D unresolved. Germline values: CDR1 SGHTA, CDR2 FQGNSA. V was shortened by 0 bases and J by 4 bases, with 9 bases between the two germline ends. The CDR3 has 15 amino acids. The full variable domain, its missing parts supplied by reference TRBV7-2 and TRBJ1-4, is GAGVSQSPSNKVTEKGKDVELRCDPISGHTALYWYRQSLGQGLEFLIYFQGNSAPDKSGLPSDRFSAERTGGSVSTLTIQRTQQEDSAVYLCASSLAGSLNEKLFFGSGTQLSVL.